The 14 T cell receptor beta chains below were found in one sample sequenced in a study of T cell responses to AZD1222 COVID-19 vaccine. Clones were sequenced by immunoSEQ multiplex PCR, and TCRdb holds only the in-frame ones, with some missing. This table holds roughly 170,000 clones, about nine tenths found once. The source material was peripheral blood, sampled on day 0 of AZD1222 vaccination. The receptor set was obtained from an adult in good health.

A few counts support this clone. This chain connects TRBV19 to TRBJ2-2; 11 bases fit TRBD2. Per germline, CDR1 LNHDA and CDR2 SQIVND (reference sequence). V trimming: 8 bases; J trimming: 2 bases; junction bases outside the gene matches: 4. The CDR3 covers 15 residues. The CDR3, as DNA: TGTGCCAGTCGGGGGACTAGCGGAAACACCGGGGAGCTGTTTTTT. It translates to CASRGTSGNTGELFF. Together with reference TRBV19 and TRBJ2-2, the CDR3 gives the full variable domain: DGGITQSPKYLFRKEGQNVTLSCEQNLNHDAMYWYRQDPGQGLRLIYYSQIVNDFQKGDIAEGYSVSREKKESFPLTVTSAQKNPTAFYLCASRGTSGNTGELFFGEGSRLTVL.

The rearrangement uses TRBV6-5 and TRBJ1-2, with 7 bases aligning to TRBD1. Looked up from germline, CDR1 is MNHEY and CDR2 is SVGAGI. This CDR3 contains 15 residues. J gave up 3 bases and V 8 bases, and 12 bases lay outside the gene matches. CDR3 in amino acids: CASRDSSLPDYGYTF. Here the CDR3 DNA reads TGTGCCAGCCGGGACAGCAGCCTTCCCGACTATGGCTACACCTTC.

V is TRBV7-2 and J is TRBJ2-7, with D perhaps matching TRBD2 (6 bases). The CDR3 runs to 16 residues. Germline values: CDR1 SGHTA, CDR2 FQGNSA. V lost 1 base and J 1 base, leaving 14 bases between the germline ends. CDR3 sequence reads: CASSLVGGSGSYEQYF. The CDR3 DNA reads as TGTGCCAGCAGCTTAGTTGGGGGGAGTGGGTCCTACGAGCAGTACTTC.

The chain recombines TRBV6-5 with TRBJ2-1, with TRBD2 identical over 7 bases. J lost 5 bases, V lost 4 bases, and 8 bases had no gene match. The CDR3 loop spans 15 amino acids. Germline loops: CDR1 MNHEY, CDR2 SVGAGI. CDR3 in amino acids: CASSFSPTSNNEQFF. CDR3 nucleotide sequence: TGTGCCAGCAGTTTCTCCCCGACTAGCAACAATGAGCAGTTCTTC.

This chain joins TRBV6-1 and TRBJ2-1, with unresolved D. Trimming stripped 4 bases from V and 0 bases from J, with 19 bases between. CDR1 is MNHNS, CDR2 SASEGT, per germline. The CDR3 is made up of 18 amino acids. The CDR3 reads CASSAPRTGLYSYNEQFF. The CDR3, as DNA: TGTGCCAGCAGTGCCCCAAGAACCGGCCTCTACTCCTACAATGAGCAGTTCTTC.

This chain uses TRBV5-1 with TRBJ1-5; D is unclear. V lost 6 bases and J 5 bases, leaving 15 bases between the germline ends. Germline CDR1 is SGHRS and CDR2 is YFSETQ. The CDR3 length is 14 residues. Written as DNA, the CDR3 is TGCGCCAGCACAGTGTTGCCGGGTCATCAGCCCCAGCATTTT. Translated: CASTVLPGHQPQHF. Looking up the rest from reference TRBV5-1 and TRBJ1-5 gives the full variable domain: KAGVTQTPRYLIKTRGQQVTLSCSPISGHRSVSWYQQTPGQGLQFLFEYFSETQRNKGNFPGRFSGRQFSNSRSEMNVSTLELGDSALYLCASTVLPGHQPQHFGDGTRLSIL.

The V call is TRBV13, the J call TRBJ2-7, with 12 bases matching TRBD2. Germline V CDR1 and CDR2: PRHDT, FYEKMQ (reference sequence). The CDR3 spans 16 residues. Trimming removed 3 bases from V and 2 bases from J; junction bases left unmatched: 5. The CDR3 loop is CASSLKTSGSAYEQYF. The CDR3 DNA reads TGTGCCAGCAGCTTGAAGACTAGCGGGAGCGCCTACGAGCAGTACTTC.

The chain is built from TRBV10-1 and TRBJ1-1; D not certain. The CDR3 contains 15 residues. The germline V gene encodes CDR1 WNHNN and CDR2 SYGVQD (reference sequence). V shed 3 bases and J shed 1 base, with 12 bases lying between them. As DNA, the CDR3 is TGCGCCAGCAGTGATTCAGGACGGTCGAACACTGAAGCTTTCTTT. The encoded protein is CASSDSGRSNTEAFF.

The chain uses TRBV11-2 and TRBJ2-5; 8 nucleotides match TRBD2. After removal of 6 bases from V and 4 bases from J, the junction contained 13 bases not matched to a gene. Germline V lookup: CDR1 SGHAT, CDR2 FQNNGV. The CDR3 contains 16 residues. The CDR3 region is CASRTPGLGAGETQYF. In nucleotides, the CDR3 is TGTGCCAGCAGAACCCCGGGACTAGGGGCTGGAGAGACCCAGTACTTC.

A single count supports this clone. CDR3 in DNA: TGTGCCAGCAGCGTATACTCTGGCGAAGGGAGTACCTCTGGAAACACCATATATTTT. Translated, it gives CASSVYSGEGSTSGNTIYF. This chain connects TRBV9 to TRBJ1-3; no clear D gene. Per germline, CDR1 SGDLS and CDR2 YYNGEE. The CDR3 totals 19 residues. V lost 1 base and J lost 0, with 20 bases in between.

This sequence joins TRBV2 and TRBJ1-2; tentatively, D is TRBD1 (6 bases). The CDR3 contains 17 residues. Germline V CDR1 and CDR2: SNHLY, FYNNEI. Between the trimmed V and J ends, which lost 4 bases and 4 bases, there was a span of 22 bases. The CDR3 DNA is TGTGCCAGCAGTGGTGGCCTTGGGGCAGGGGATCCCTATGGCTACACCTTC. Protein product: CASSGGLGAGDPYGYTF.

V usage is TRBV2 and J usage is TRBJ2-3; TRBD2 is a possible D gene (5 bases). Per germline, CDR1 SNHLY and CDR2 FYNNEI. With 4 bases removed from V and 6 bases from J, the gap between germline ends came to 17 bases. This CDR3 spans 15 amino acids. The CDR3 sequence: CASSAETMYGDTQYF. DNA of the CDR3: TGTGCCAGCAGTGCGGAGACTATGTACGGGGATACGCAGTATTTT. The whole variable domain, remainder taken from reference TRBV2 and TRBJ2-3, is EPEVTQTPSHQVTQMGQEVILRCVPISNHLYFYWYRQILGQKVEFLVSFYNNEISEKSEIFDDQFSVERPDGSNFTLKIRSTKLEDSAMYFCASSAETMYGDTQYFGPGTRLTVL.

This clone showed up just once. The chain employs TRBV27 and TRBJ1-6; 8 nucleotides match TRBD1. V was pared by 8 bases and J by 10 bases, with 7 bases of the junction left unmatched. Per the germline V gene, CDR1 is MNHEY and CDR2 is SMNVEV (reference sequence). The CDR3 runs to 13 residues. The CDR3, as DNA: TGTGCCAGCTGTCCGACAGGGGTCTCACCCCTCCACTTT. Amino acid sequence: CASCPTGVSPLHF.

This chain connects TRBV7-9 to TRBJ1-1; unclear D gene. The CDR3 runs to 12 residues. CDR1 is SEHNR and CDR2 is FQNEAQ in the germline V gene (reference sequence). The germline V and J ends were trimmed by 5 bases and 7 bases, with 11 bases remaining between them. Here the CDR3 reads CASSRLDIEAFF. CDR3 nucleotide sequence: TGTGCCAGCAGCCGGCTGGATATTGAAGCTTTCTTT. Full variable domain (rest looked up from reference TRBV7-9 and TRBJ1-1): DTGVSQNPRHKITKRGQNVTFRCDPISEHNRLYWYRQTLGQGPEFLTYFQNEAQLEKSRLLSDRFSAERPKGSFSTLEIQRTEQGDSAMYLCASSRLDIEAFFGQGTRLTVV.